The T cell receptor (beta chain) described here comes from a study of T cell responses to AZD1222 COVID-19 vaccine. General observations from the study: With two AZD1222 doses given, Spike-specific TCR breadth and depth both rose.

Germline CDR1 reads MNHEY; CDR2 reads SVGAGI. This CDR3 region has 10 residues. Worth noting for this clone: The antigen remains undetermined. The junction does not match germline at one end; this may be a read error.

The repertoire was sequenced with immunoSEQ multiplex PCR; TCRdb's copy has only in-frame clones and lacks some. Here the sample spans around 200,000 clones, 90% to 95% being singletons. The receptor was derived from an adult who received the MenACWY meningococcal vaccine as a control. The chain couples TRBV6-5 to TRBJ1-2; a possible D gene is TRBD1 (5 bases). The input for sequencing was peripheral blood, taken 28 days after the second dose of the MenACWY control vaccine. The CDR3 spells CASREEGPSF. Written as DNA, the CDR3 is TGTGCCAGCAGGGAGGAGGGGCCTTCCTTC.